Listed below are T cell receptor beta chains from one sample, sequenced in a study of identical twins. In TCRdb, the 5' RACE reads were re-called with MiXCR into one record per CDR3 protein. The sample consists of hundreds of thousands of distinct CDR3 sequences, 15% to 20% of them appearing once. The same data also went into a second study, on T cells expressing NK-cell markers.

The sequenced sample was PBMCs. Source of these receptors: a woman aged 18-29 years in good health. CDR3s include the opening cysteine and the closing phenylalanine or tryptophan.

V | CDR3
TRBV12-3/TRBV12-4 | CASSLVYF
TRBV9 | CASSEWEANTEAFF
TRBV12-3/TRBV12-4 | CASTSPFGTGELFF
TRBV6-5 | CASSYGGPTEAFF
TRBV7-9 | CASSGQRGSSYNEQFF
TRBV12-3/TRBV12-4 | CASSHPRGGGTDTQYF
TRBV20-1 | CSAIQVTDGYEQYF
TRBV7-3 | CASSLMPGGTEAFF
TRBV27 | CASSKQGARYEQYF
TRBV10-1 | CASSESGTATDTQYF
TRBV6-2/TRBV6-3 | CASSRGSQGEQYF
TRBV4-2 | CASSQGFVYGYTF
TRBV20-1 | CSPSAQTQYF
TRBV4-3 | CASSPDGAGGPWTDTQYF
TRBV9 | CASSVERYQETQYF
TRBV5-5 | CASSLVWPDEQYF
TRBV7-9 | CASSLYSEQYF
TRBV25-1 | CASSERYGELFF
TRBV10-3 | CAIGPPRGVSSYEQYF
TRBV12-3/TRBV12-4 | CASASLGEGYTF
TRBV20-1 | CSAQIANEQFF
TRBV12-3/TRBV12-4 | CASRGHGGAFETQYF
TRBV6-5 | CASSYSLSGGPTDTQYF
TRBV6-5 | CASSTLSGELFF
TRBV15 | CATSRDSGSRETQYF
TRBV7-9 | CASSLQGSYNEQFF
TRBV10-1 | CASSEGAEQFF
TRBV10-3 | CAISASGLAGSYNEQFF
TRBV7-9 | CASSLHRGNPYEQYF
TRBV6-5 | CASSYSAGGFLDTQYF
TRBV11-1 | CASSRTSGGAPSTDTQYF
TRBV11-3 | CASSLNGGWADTQYF
TRBV9 | CASSRGGGGNQPQHF
TRBV6-5 | CASSYSVWGGTDTQYF
TRBV6-5 | CASSSPREAPTDTQYF
TRBV7-6 | CASSLAGRGSYEQYF
TRBV2 | CASSAVVQGASDEQYF
TRBV15 | CATSRQGADRSYTF